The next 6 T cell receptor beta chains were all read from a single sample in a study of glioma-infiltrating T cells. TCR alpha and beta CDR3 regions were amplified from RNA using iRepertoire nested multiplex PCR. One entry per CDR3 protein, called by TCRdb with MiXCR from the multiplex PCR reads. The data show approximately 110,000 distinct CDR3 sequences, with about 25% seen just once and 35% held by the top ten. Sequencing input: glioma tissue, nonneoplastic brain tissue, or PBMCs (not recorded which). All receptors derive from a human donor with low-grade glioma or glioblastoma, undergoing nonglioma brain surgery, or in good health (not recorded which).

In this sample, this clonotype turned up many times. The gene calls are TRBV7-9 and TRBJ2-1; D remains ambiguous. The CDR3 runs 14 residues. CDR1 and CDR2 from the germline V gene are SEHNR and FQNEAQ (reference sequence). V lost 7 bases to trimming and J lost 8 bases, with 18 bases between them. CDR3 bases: TGTGCCAGCAACAACCTTTTAAACCGGGATGAGCAGTTCTTC. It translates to CASNNLLNRDEQFF.

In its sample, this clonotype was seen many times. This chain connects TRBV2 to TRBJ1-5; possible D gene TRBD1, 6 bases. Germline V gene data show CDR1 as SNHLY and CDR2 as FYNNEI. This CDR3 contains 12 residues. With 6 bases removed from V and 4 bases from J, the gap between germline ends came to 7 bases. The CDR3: CASRTGNQPQHF. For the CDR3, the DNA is TGTGCCAGCAGGACAGGTAATCAGCCCCAGCATTTT. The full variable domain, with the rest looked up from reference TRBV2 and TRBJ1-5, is EPEVTQTPSHQVTQMGQEVILRCVPISNHLYFYWYRQILGQKVEFLVSFYNNEISEKSEIFDDQFSVERPDGSNFTLKIRSTKLEDSAMYFCASRTGNQPQHFGDGTRLSIL.

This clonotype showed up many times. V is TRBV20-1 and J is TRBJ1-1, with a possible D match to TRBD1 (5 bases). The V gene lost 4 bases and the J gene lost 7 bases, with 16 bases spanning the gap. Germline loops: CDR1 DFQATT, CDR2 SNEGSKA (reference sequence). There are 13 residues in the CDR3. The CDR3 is CSAIRDGGNEAFF. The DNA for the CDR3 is TGCAGTGCTATTAGGGACGGAGGTAATGAAGCTTTCTTT.

The CDR3 reads CASSYIGRAGTETQYF. The CDR3 nucleotides read TGTGCCAGCAGTTACATCGGGAGGGCCGGCACAGAGACCCAGTACTTC. The rearrangement links TRBV6-2 or TRBV6-3 to TRBJ2-5; 8 positions agree with TRBD2. V dropped 2 bases and J dropped 4; count of bases not matched to a gene: 9. The CDR3 covers 16 residues. CDR1 is MNHEY and CDR2 is SVGEGT in the germline V gene.

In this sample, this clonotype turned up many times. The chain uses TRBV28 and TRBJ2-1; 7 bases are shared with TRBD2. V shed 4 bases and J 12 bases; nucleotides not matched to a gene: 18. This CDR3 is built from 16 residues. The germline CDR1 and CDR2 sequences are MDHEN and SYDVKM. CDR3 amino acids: CASSSSDAGVWRVQFF. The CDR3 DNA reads TGTGCCAGCAGTTCATCAGACGCGGGAGTTTGGAGAGTGCAGTTCTTC.

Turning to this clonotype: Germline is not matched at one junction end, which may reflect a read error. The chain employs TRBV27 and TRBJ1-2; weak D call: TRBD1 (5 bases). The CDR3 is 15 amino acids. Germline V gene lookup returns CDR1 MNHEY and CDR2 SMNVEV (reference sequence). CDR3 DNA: TGTGCCAGCGGCTTTGCCGGGGCTTCATATAATGGCTACGCCTTC. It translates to CASGFAGASYNGYAF.